This T cell receptor (beta chain) was found in a study of CD8+ T cells in alopecia areata (dated 2018 in TCRdb). Background for the entire study: Treated patients were enrolled in an open-label pilot trial of oral tofacitinib at 5 to 10 mg twice daily for moderate-to-severe alopecia areata. In humans, TCRbeta sequencing was performed on scalp tissue and on sorted CD4+ and CD8+ peripheral blood T cells from healthy controls and from patients with patchy or totalis/universalis alopecia areata. High-throughput TCRbeta sequencing was used to examine T cell clonal expansion in alopecia areata in both the C3H/HeJ mouse model and human patients. TCRbeta CDR3 regions were amplified by immunoSEQ multiplex PCR using 35 Vbeta forward and 13 Jbeta reverse primers. Patients received tofacitinib for 6 to 18 months and were then followed off drug for 6 months to check for delayed response and recurrence. RNA was obtained with the PAXgene miRNA kit for fixed scalp, the miRNeasy kit for PBMCs, and the RNeasy kit for mouse skin. In treated patients, disease severity was measured using the SALT score, which gives the percentage of scalp surface area affected. Clonality in the scalp was compared among normal scalp (n=4), patchy alopecia areata scalp (n=8), and alopecia totalis/universalis scalp (n=8). Tofacitinib-treated patients had biopsies at baseline and at 4 and 24 weeks of treatment, with a later scalp biopsy in several patients.

Study-wide findings and limitations: Many expanded lesional clones persisted in scalp and blood during tofacitinib treatment, which may partly explain relapse after stopping treatment. Tofacitinib significantly lowered scalp clonality and the number of expanded CD8+ clones among the top 100 scalp clones. TCR sequences shared between patients were less clear than in mice, possibly partly because of HLA diversity in the patient population. Resident alphabeta T cells in normal human skin are also sequenced, complicating scalp TCR repertoire analysis, unlike mouse skin dominated by gammadelta T cells. Because the treated cohort was small and had just a single nonresponder, larger studies are needed to establish links between baseline CD8+ expansion and response. Higher clonality and more expanded CD8+ clones were observed in lesional scalp than in normal scalp, particularly in alopecia totalis/universalis, a finding suggestive of antigenic drive.

Including the terminal cysteine and phenylalanine, the CDR3 comprises 14 residues. Only the CDR3 DNA stays, 42 bases, in frame from base 1. V is pared back by 4 bases and J by 1 base, with 5 bases lying between the germline termini. The germline V gene yields MGHDK for CDR1 and SYGVNS for CDR2. Comments on this clone: There is no known antigen for this receptor. Per-base qualities were not stored, and no clone one base away is much larger. Other DNA variants within this sample encode the same CDR3.

The time point tag for this specimen amounts to: roughly 24 weeks on oral tofacitinib. Taken with the paper, the label for treatment or condition translates to: oral pan-JAK inhibitor, 5-10 mg twice daily. From alopecia areata patients, peripheral blood was collected along with lesional scalp punch biopsies. After PBMCs were isolated by density centrifugation and stained for CD3, CD4 and CD8, a FACSAria was used to sort CD4+ and CD8+ T cells. Library prep was done by the immunoSEQ multiplex PCR assay. For TCR sequencing, RNA was extracted from every sample and reverse transcribed into cDNA to serve as template. SuperScript III was used for first-strand cDNA synthesis, primed with a 2:1 mix of oligo-dT and random hexamers. A synthetic immune receptor repertoire was used to measure amplification bias, and any remaining bias was corrected computationally. Concerning the study's data processing: Raw reads were preprocessed to remove errors, and CDR3 was defined by IMGT conventions from the conserved cysteine to phenylalanine. Clonality was computed as 1 minus the Shannon entropy, with the entropy normalized by log2 of the number of productive unique TCRs. Whether each scalp clone was CD4 or CD8 was inferred by checking scalp TCRbeta sequences against the CD4 and CD8 repertoires from sorted blood. TCRdb took this table from immuneACCESS and kept in-frame rearrangements with V and J called. Such tables lack part of the clones; where checked against another copy, unresolved V genes explain under half of the gap, and the rest is unexplained. The V and J calls and clone size come from that table; D and trimming were worked out from the DNA. Here the sample has 150,000 to 200,000 clones; roughly 66% occur a single time. Clones ranked in the top ten supply approximately 1% of the sample.

Sequencing used CD4+ T cells sorted from blood, obtained at week 24, from a patient treated with tofacitinib. The chain links TRBV25-1 with TRBJ2-6; no D gene can be assigned with confidence. The TCR sequence derives from a human donor with alopecia areata. The DNA sequence reads TGTGCCAGCAGTGTAGGGTCTGGGGCCAACGTCCTGACTTTC. It encodes CASSVGSGANVLTF.